One TCR beta chain is described in this entry. The draw of peripheral blood yielded 8.5 to 10 milliliters from each donor. A second PCR, run for 7 to 11 cycles, used a sample-barcoded 5' primer plus a J-beta primer mix. TCRdb independently ran MiXCR on the 5' RACE reads; one entry per CDR3 protein. The sample contains roughly 730,000 distinct CDR3 sequences, 45% to 70% of which appear only once. These data are taken from a study of blood T cells in healthy people across ages. As for the study in general: With template switching, about one barcoded beta molecule was captured per two T cells.

The germline gives CDR1 MNHEY, CDR2 SVGEGT. The CDR3 is 10 residues long. Input material: blood. This clonotype was obtained from a man aged 35 to 55 in good health. This chain links TRBV6-2 or TRBV6-3 with TRBJ2-5; D not resolved. The CDR3 reads CDKSGETQYF. CDR3 sequence (DNA): TGTGACAAATCGGGCGAGACCCAGTACTTC.